This passage covers 10 T cell receptor beta chains from one sample sequenced in a study of T cell clonotyping in hematopoietic cell transplantation. This table comes from immunoSEQ multiplex PCR, and its TCRdb copy is limited to in-frame clones, with some not included. The sample consists of over 8,000 clones, about 47% of them appearing once. The material was peripheral blood mononuclear cells, obtained 100 days after allogeneic stem cell transplant. Source of these receptors: a female patient between 50 and 59 years old who had an allogeneic stem cell transplant from an unrelated donor, so the T cells may come from the graft donor. Some clones in this sample may be carry-over from other donors' samples.

The J gene is TRBJ2-7, the V gene TRBV2; D possibly corresponds to TRBD2 (7 bases). Trimming removed 9 bases at V and 6 bases at J, with 21 bases between. The length of the CDR3 is 14 residues. Germline CDR1 and CDR2: SNHLY and FYNNEI. The CDR3 is CASLTGEGGREQYF. The CDR3 bases are TGTGCCAGTCTAACGGGGGAGGGGGGTCGCGAGCAGTACTTC.

The chain combines TRBV29-1 with TRBJ1-1, with no clear D. The V gene's germline CDR1 is SQVTM and CDR2 ANQGSEA. CDR3 length: 13 amino acids. The ends were cut back, 2 bases at V and 0 bases at J, with 7 bases in the middle. In DNA form, the CDR3 reads TGCAGCGTTGAACGTCGGTTGAACACTGAAGCTTTCTTT. Translation: CSVERRLNTEAFF. Supplemented by reference TRBV29-1 and TRBJ1-1, the full variable domain reads SAVISQKPSRDICQRGTSLTIQCQVDSQVTMMFWYRQQPGQSLTLIATANQGSEATYESGFVIDKFPISRPNLTFSTLTVSNMSPEDSSIYLCSVERRLNTEAFFGQGTRLTVV.

The chain employs TRBV6-5 and TRBJ2-7; D call uncertain. CDR1 is MNHEY, CDR2 SVGAGI, per germline. Trimming shortened V by 2 bases and J by 2 bases, and 13 bases separated the two germline ends. The CDR3 is 15 amino acids. CDR3 in DNA: TGTGCCAGCAGTTACAATGGCGGCAGTCCCTACGAGCAGTACTTC. The encoded protein is CASSYNGGSPYEQYF.

The chain is built from TRBV30 and TRBJ1-5, with D tentatively TRBD1 (5 bases). This CDR3 has 16 residues. Germline V gene sequence: CDR1 GTSNPN, CDR2 SVGIG (reference sequence). V dropped 0 bases and J dropped 5 bases, with 17 bases sitting between them. This chain's CDR3 is CAWSVLGAGLDQPQHF. In DNA form, the CDR3 reads TGTGCCTGGAGTGTACTAGGGGCAGGCTTGGATCAGCCCCAGCATTTT.

V gene TRBV30 combines with J gene TRBJ1-1; D is uncertain. Germline V gene data show CDR1 as GTSNPN and CDR2 as SVGIG (reference sequence). This CDR3 spans 11 amino acids. V lost 0 bases and J lost 5, with 4 bases in between. CDR3 sequence: CAWSVGTEAFF. DNA for the CDR3: TGTGCCTGGAGTGTAGGGACTGAAGCTTTCTTT.

V is TRBV30 and J is TRBJ1-2, with 8 bases identical to TRBD1. CDR3 length equals 16 residues. Germline loops: CDR1 GTSNPN, CDR2 SVGIG (reference sequence). V was clipped by 5 bases and J by 6 bases; unmatched bases: 17. CDR3 DNA sequence: TGTGCCTGGTGGCTAATAGAGAGACAGGGGTTAAATGGCTACACCTTC. It codes for CAWWLIERQGLNGYTF. The full variable domain, its missing parts supplied by reference TRBV30 and TRBJ1-2, is SQTIHQWPATLVQPVGSPLSLECTVEGTSNPNLYWYRQAAGRGLQLLFYSVGIGQISSEVPQNLSASRPQDRQFILSSKKLLLSDSGFYLCAWWLIERQGLNGYTFGSGTRLTVV.

The chain has TRBV7-9 and TRBJ2-5; D gene unclear. Germline CDR1 reads SEHNR; CDR2 reads FQNEAQ (reference sequence). This CDR3 region has 14 residues. V shed 3 bases and J shed 0 bases, with 8 bases lying between them. DNA of the CDR3: TGTGCCAGCAGCTTCGCTACAGACCAAGAGACCCAGTACTTC. This sequence encodes CASSFATDQETQYF.

V usage is TRBV30 and J usage is TRBJ1-2, with 8 bases matching TRBD1. The CDR3 covers 12 residues. Germline loops: CDR1 GTSNPN, CDR2 SVGIG (reference sequence). V was clipped by 5 bases and J by 8 bases; unmatched bases: 7. The CDR3 protein is CAWPRQGHGYTF. CDR3 bases: TGTGCCTGGCCCAGACAGGGGCACGGCTACACCTTC.

This clone was counted between two and nine times. The gene calls are TRBV28 and TRBJ2-2; TRBD1 aligns across 7 bases. Germline V gene sequence: CDR1 MDHEN, CDR2 SYDVKM. Trimming removed 7 bases from V and 4 bases from J; junction bases left unmatched: 9. This CDR3 has 15 amino acids. The DNA of the CDR3 is TGTGCCAGCATATTAGGGGGCCTACCCACCGGGGAGCTGTTTTTT. Translated: CASILGGLPTGELFF.

This clone occurred a few times. The CDR3 sequence is CAWSPPGAGAWNEQFF. CDR3 sequence (DNA): TGTGCCTGGAGTCCTCCTGGAGCGGGAGCTTGGAATGAGCAGTTCTTC. The V gene is TRBV30, the J gene TRBJ2-1; TRBD2 matches at 8 bases. V was pared by 2 bases and J by 7 bases, with 13 bases of the junction left unmatched. The germline V gene has CDR1 GTSNPN and CDR2 SVGIG (reference sequence). The CDR3 is made up of 16 amino acids.